The entry below describes one T cell receptor (beta chain). This sample is drawn from a study of CD4 and CD8 cells across lung adenocarcinoma regions. Germline loops: CDR1 MNHNS, CDR2 SASEGT. The length of the CDR3 is 13 residues. TCRdb re-called the PCR reads through MiXCR, storing one row per CDR3 protein. There are some 25,000 distinct CDR3 sequences in the sample; 40% to 60% occur only once, and about half lies in the top ten. Samples came from patients with localized non-small cell lung adenocarcinoma. Specimen: CD8+ T cells from the center of a lung tumor. The J gene is TRBJ2-1, the V gene TRBV6-1; D is perhaps TRBD1 (6 bases). The J call is in doubt because the DNA end fits TRBJ2-7 better. This sequence originates from a male donor with lung adenocarcinoma. The CD4 and CD8 labels of this study may be unreliable. CDR3 sequence (DNA): TGTGCCAGCACCGAGGGACAACCTAAGGAGCAGTACGTC. This codes for CASTEGQPKEQYV.